This TCR beta chain was identified during a study of molecular identifiers for immune sequencing clone quantification. The study's findings and limits: Identical TCR molecules sharing a barcode could underestimate highly expanded clone sizes.

MiXCR, applied by TCRdb to the PCR reads, yields one record per CDR3 protein. The sample includes 55,000 to 75,000 distinct CDR3 sequences, about 18% of them seen just once. This clonotype has ten or more counts. The antigen is undetermined. V lost 4 bases, J lost 0 bases, and 7 bases lay in between. Germline CDR1 and CDR2: LGHNA and YSLEER. This CDR3 spans 14 amino acids. Sequenced sample: naive CD8+ T cells from blood, with Jurkat cell RNA spiked in. The sample's subset: FACS-sorted CD8+CD4-CCR7+CD45RA+ naive T cells. The chain joins TRBV4-3 to TRBJ1-3, with D unresolved. The TCR was taken from a human donor in good health. Some libraries in this study had Jurkat cell RNA spiked in. CDR3 amino acids: CASSLSVSGNTIYF. CDR3 coding DNA: TGCGCCAGCAGCCTCAGCGTCTCTGGAAACACCATATATTTT.